These 20 T cell receptor beta chains were sequenced from one sample in a study of vaccination effects on CD4 cells after COVID-19. Antigen-specific CD4+ T cells were expanded with viral peptide pools in the ViraFEST assay before sequencing. Once cultured for about 9 days, the cells underwent separation to obtain CD4+ T cells. Testing of the vaccine recipients showed negative nucleocapsid antibodies and no prior SARS-CoV-2 infection. Profiling relied on immunoSEQ multiplex PCR, and the TCRdb table lists in-frame clones only, not all of them. In the table there are under 80,000 clones, under 80% of which are singletons. The antigens of these receptors remain unknown. Specimen: CD4+ T cells from PBMCs cultured with SARS-CoV-2 spike peptides, collected before COVID-19 vaccination. The source of these receptors is a human donor who received a COVID-19 vaccine.

The chain is built from TRBV7-3 and TRBJ2-5; D may be TRBD1 (6 bases). Germline values: CDR1 SGHTA, CDR2 FQGTGA. This CDR3 comprises 13 residues. V dropped 4 bases and J dropped 5 bases, with 11 bases sitting between them. The CDR3 coding sequence is TGTGCCAGCAGCTCCGCAGGGGTGGAGACCCAGTACTTC. Its protein product is CASSSAGVETQYF.

The chain links TRBV7-2 to TRBJ2-2; 9 bases match TRBD1. The CDR3 contains 18 residues. Germline lookup yields CDR1 SGHTA and CDR2 FQGNSA. V was clipped by 0 bases and J by 0 bases; unmatched bases: 5. The CDR3 loop reads CASSLAYRGPTNTGELFF. The CDR3 DNA reads as TGTGCCAGCAGCTTAGCGTACAGGGGGCCGACGAACACCGGGGAGCTGTTTTTT.

This chain links TRBV24-1 with TRBJ2-4; 9 nucleotides agree with TRBD2. Trimming at V came to 2 bases and at J to 6 bases, leaving 7 bases not matched to a gene. The germline gives CDR1 KGHDR, CDR2 SFDVKD. There are 16 residues in the CDR3. CDR3 DNA sequence: TGTGCCACCAGTGATTCCCGCGGGGGGGCCGGAAACATTCAGTACTTC. Its protein is CATSDSRGGAGNIQYF.

The chain is built from TRBV5-6 and TRBJ1-2; D gene uncertain. Germline V gene data show CDR1 as SGHDT and CDR2 as YYEEEE. V lost 6 bases and J 0 bases, leaving 15 bases between the germline ends. CDR3 size: 15 residues. The CDR3 sequence is CASTLRAFTNYGYTF. In DNA, the CDR3 is TGTGCCAGCACCTTAAGAGCCTTTACTAACTATGGCTACACCTTC.

The count of this clone is one. This chain joins TRBV11-3 and TRBJ2-7; unclear D gene. V lost 1 base and J lost 3, with 10 bases in between. CDR3 size: 14 residues. CDR1 is SGHNT, CDR2 YENEEA, per germline. The CDR3 loop is CASSLAAPYYEQYV. Here the CDR3 DNA reads TGTGCCAGCAGCTTAGCGGCACCCTACTACGAGCAGTACGTC.

V usage is TRBV4-2 and J usage is TRBJ2-1; 14 nucleotides match TRBD2. The germline CDR1 and CDR2 sequences are LGHNA and YNFKEQ. The ends lost 4 bases at V and 0 bases at J; junction bases unmatched: 14. There are 21 residues in the CDR3. CDR3 sequence: CASSRVGLAGDDFSSYNEQFF. The CDR3 nucleotides are TGTGCCAGCAGCCGCGTGGGACTAGCGGGGGACGATTTTAGCTCCTACAATGAGCAGTTCTTC.

The CDR3 DNA sequence: TGTGCTAGTGGGACGGGACAGGGGACAGATACGCAGTATTTT. Amino acids: CASGTGQGTDTQYF. The chain is built from TRBV12-5 and TRBJ2-3; 10 nucleotides line up with TRBD1. The V and J ends lost 6 bases and 3 bases, in that order; junction bases with no gene match: 3. The V gene's germline CDR1 is LGHNT and CDR2 FRNRAP. The CDR3 runs 14 residues.

The sample holds one count of this clone. Other DNA sequences in this sample translate to the same CDR3. This chain joins TRBV20-1 and TRBJ1-1; D is uncertain. V was shortened by 2 bases and J by 2 bases, with 0 bases between the two germline ends. CDR3 length equals 10 residues. The germline V gene encodes CDR1 DFQATT and CDR2 SNEGSKA (reference sequence). The CDR3 coding sequence is TGCAGTGCTAGAAACACTGAAGCTTTCTTT. Encoded protein: CSARNTEAFF.

This clone is large by share. The rearrangement uses TRBV6-2 or TRBV6-3 and TRBJ1-6; D gene ambiguous. This CDR3 region has 14 residues. Germline assignment: CDR1 MNHEY and CDR2 SVGEGT. Deletions cut 4 bases from V and 14 bases from J, with 18 bases between. In DNA form, the CDR3 reads TGTGCCAGCAGTTCCCGGAGCGGCGGGGAGACCCTCCACTTT. Its protein is CASSSRSGGETLHF.

The chain recombines TRBV6-2 or TRBV6-3 with TRBJ1-3, with a tentative D call TRBD1 (5 bases). Trimming shortened V by 6 bases and J by 0 bases, and 12 bases separated the two germline ends. The germline V gene has CDR1 MNHEY and CDR2 SVGEGT. The CDR3 is made up of 15 amino acids. DNA for the CDR3: TGTGCCAGCAGCCGAGTGGGGCGCTCTGGAAACACCATATATTTT. It yields the protein CASSRVGRSGNTIYF.

The V and J genes are TRBV6-6 and TRBJ2-3, with 7 bases lining up with TRBD2. This CDR3 contains 14 residues. CDR1 MNHNY and CDR2 SVGAGI come from the germline V gene (reference sequence). V lost 7 bases and J lost 3; bases outside the gene matches: 7. CDR3 protein: CASIRGGGTDTQYF. Here the CDR3 DNA reads TGTGCCAGCATCCGCGGGGGTGGGACAGATACGCAGTATTTT.

The rearrangement uses TRBV28 and TRBJ1-2; D unclear. The germline V and J ends were trimmed by 7 bases and 2 bases, with 20 bases remaining between them. This CDR3 spans 16 amino acids. CDR1 is MDHEN, CDR2 SYDVKM, per germline. The CDR3 nucleotides read TGTGCCAGCAATCGGACGCCCAGCAGAAGAAACTATGGCTACACCTTC. It yields the protein CASNRTPSRRNYGYTF.

The V gene is TRBV4-1, the J gene TRBJ1-3, with 7 nucleotides matching TRBD1. Germline V gene data show CDR1 as MGHRA and CDR2 as YSYEKL. The CDR3 contains 14 residues. V lost 2 bases and J lost 2; bases outside the gene matches: 0. The CDR3 loop is CASSQQGAGNTIYF. CDR3 in DNA: TGCGCCAGCAGCCAACAGGGGGCTGGAAACACCATATATTTT.

This sequence joins TRBV6-2 or TRBV6-3 and TRBJ2-1, with 8 bases fitting TRBD1. The CDR3 spans 15 residues. CDR1 MNHEY and CDR2 SVGEGT come from the germline V gene. V was clipped by 7 bases and J by 2 bases; unmatched bases: 7. CDR3 sequence: CASTPDRAPYNEQFF. The DNA of the CDR3 is TGTGCCAGCACCCCGGACAGGGCCCCCTACAATGAGCAGTTCTTC.

The chain combines TRBV2 with TRBJ2-3; D gene unclear. Germline CDR1 reads SNHLY; CDR2 reads FYNNEI. Deletions cut 2 bases from V and 0 bases from J, with 9 bases between. The CDR3 has 15 residues. In DNA form, the CDR3 reads TGTGCCAGCAGTGAACTGCGCTTGAGCACAGATACGCAGTATTTT. Protein product: CASSELRLSTDTQYF. Full variable domain (remainder filled in from reference TRBV2 and TRBJ2-3): EPEVTQTPSHQVTQMGQEVILRCVPISNHLYFYWYRQILGQKVEFLVSFYNNEISEKSEIFDDQFSVERPDGSNFTLKIRSTKLEDSAMYFCASSELRLSTDTQYFGPGTRLTVL.

This clone has more than one count but fewer than ten. The chain couples TRBV18 to TRBJ1-6, with 7 bases fitting TRBD1. The V segment lost 8 bases and the J segment 7 bases; nucleotides outside the gene matches: 5. Per the germline V gene, CDR1 is KGHSH and CDR2 is LQKENI. The CDR3 sequence is 13 residues long. DNA of the CDR3: TGTGCCAGCACCCGGGACAGAAATTCACCCCTCCACTTT. Translated, it gives CASTRDRNSPLHF.

CDR3 sequence: CASGFLSLGGNTIYF. In nucleotides, the CDR3 is TGTGCTAGTGGTTTCTTAAGCCTAGGGGGAAACACCATATATTTT. The rearrangement joins TRBV12-5 to TRBJ1-3; D unresolved. The V end lost 3 bases, the J end lost 4 bases, and 13 bases lay between the germline ends. The germline CDR1 and CDR2 sequences are LGHNT and FRNRAP. This CDR3 has 15 residues.

The CDR3 DNA follows: TGTGCCAGCAGCAGCCGGGACAGGGCCTCTGGAAACACCATATATTTT. As protein: CASSSRDRASGNTIYF. The J gene is TRBJ1-3, the V gene TRBV7-8, with 9 bases lining up with TRBD1. Trimming at V came to 5 bases and at J to 0 bases, leaving 5 bases not matched to a gene. This CDR3 is built from 16 residues. Germline V lookup: CDR1 SGHVS, CDR2 FQNEAQ.

This clone occurred once. The chain is built from TRBV5-1 and TRBJ2-5, with D perhaps assigned TRBD1 or TRBD2 (6 bases each). Between the trimmed V and J ends, which lost 0 bases and 5 bases, there was a span of 8 bases. The CDR3 loop spans 13 amino acids. In germline, CDR1 is SGHRS, CDR2 YFSETQ. In DNA, the CDR3 is TGCGCCAGCAGCTTGGGGGGGGCTGAGACCCAGTACTTC. Encoded protein: CASSLGGAETQYF.

This chain connects TRBV24-1 to TRBJ2-2; D is possibly TRBD1 or TRBD2 (5 bases each). CDR1 KGHDR and CDR2 SFDVKD come from the germline V gene. CDR3 length: 17 residues. V was trimmed by 1 base and J by 4 bases, leaving 15 bases between them. This CDR3 is CATSDFYSGTGTGELFF. Written as DNA, the CDR3 is TGTGCCACCAGTGATTTTTACTCAGGGACGGGCACCGGGGAGCTGTTTTTT.